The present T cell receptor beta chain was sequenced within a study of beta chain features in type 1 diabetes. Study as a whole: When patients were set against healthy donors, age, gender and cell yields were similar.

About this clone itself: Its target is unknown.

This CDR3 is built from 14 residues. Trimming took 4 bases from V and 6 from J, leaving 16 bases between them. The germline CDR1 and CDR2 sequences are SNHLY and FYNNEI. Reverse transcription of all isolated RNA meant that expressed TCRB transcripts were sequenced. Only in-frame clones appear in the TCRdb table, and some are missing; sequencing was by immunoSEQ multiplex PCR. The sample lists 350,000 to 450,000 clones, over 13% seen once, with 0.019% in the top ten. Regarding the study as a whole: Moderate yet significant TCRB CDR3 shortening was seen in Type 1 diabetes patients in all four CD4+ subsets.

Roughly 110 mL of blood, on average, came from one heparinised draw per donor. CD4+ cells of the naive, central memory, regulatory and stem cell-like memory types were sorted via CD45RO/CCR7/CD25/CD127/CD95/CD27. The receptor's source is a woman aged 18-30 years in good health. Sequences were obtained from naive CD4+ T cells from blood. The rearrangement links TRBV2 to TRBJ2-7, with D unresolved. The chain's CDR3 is CASSVPVTEVEQYF. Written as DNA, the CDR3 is TGTGCCAGCAGTGTCCCCGTAACCGAGGTCGAGCAGTACTTC.